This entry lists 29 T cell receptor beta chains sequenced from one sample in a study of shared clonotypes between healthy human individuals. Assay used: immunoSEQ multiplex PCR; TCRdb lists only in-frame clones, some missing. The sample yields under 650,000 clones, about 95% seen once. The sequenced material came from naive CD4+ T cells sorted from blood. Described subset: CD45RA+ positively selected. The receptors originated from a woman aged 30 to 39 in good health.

The CDR3 nucleotides are TGTGCCAGCAGGGTACTGTCCTACGAGCAGTACTTC. Translating gives CASRVLSYEQYF. The J gene is TRBJ2-7, the V gene TRBV11-2, with D hard to call. CDR1 is SGHAT and CDR2 is FQNNGV in the germline V gene. Trimming removed 6 bases from V and 1 base from J, with 7 bases in between. The CDR3 has 12 amino acids.

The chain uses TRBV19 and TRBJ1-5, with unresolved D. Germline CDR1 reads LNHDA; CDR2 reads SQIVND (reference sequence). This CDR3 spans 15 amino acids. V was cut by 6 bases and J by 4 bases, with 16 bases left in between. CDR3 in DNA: TGTGCCAGTAGGGCCCCGGGTCGTGGGAATCAGCCCCAGCATTTT. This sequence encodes CASRAPGRGNQPQHF.

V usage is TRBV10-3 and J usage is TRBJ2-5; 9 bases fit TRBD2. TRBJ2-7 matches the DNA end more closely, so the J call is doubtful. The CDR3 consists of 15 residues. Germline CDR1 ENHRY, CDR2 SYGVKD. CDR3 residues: CAIRLAGAETYEQYF. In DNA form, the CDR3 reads TGTGCCATAAGGTTAGCGGGAGCAGAAACCTACGAGCAGTACTTC.

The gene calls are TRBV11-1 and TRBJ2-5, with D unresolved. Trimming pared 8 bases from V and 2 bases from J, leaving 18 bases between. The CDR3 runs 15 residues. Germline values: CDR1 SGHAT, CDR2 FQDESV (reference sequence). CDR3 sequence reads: CASPARRRRQETQYF. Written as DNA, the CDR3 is TGTGCCAGCCCGGCGAGAAGGCGTCGACAAGAGACCCAGTACTTC.

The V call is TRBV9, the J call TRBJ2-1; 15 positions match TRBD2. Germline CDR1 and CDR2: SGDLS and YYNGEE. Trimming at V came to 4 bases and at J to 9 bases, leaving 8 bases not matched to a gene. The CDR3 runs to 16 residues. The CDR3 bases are TGTGCCAGCAGCTTACAGGGACTAGCGGGAGGTGGTGAGCAGTTCTTC. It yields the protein CASSLQGLAGGGEQFF.

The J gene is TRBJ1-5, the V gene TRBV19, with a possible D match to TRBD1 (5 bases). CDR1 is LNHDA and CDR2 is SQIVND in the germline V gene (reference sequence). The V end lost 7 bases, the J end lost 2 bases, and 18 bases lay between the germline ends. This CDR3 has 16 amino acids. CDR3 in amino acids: CASTPLDGGGNQPQHF. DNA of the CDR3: TGTGCCAGTACTCCACTCGATGGGGGTGGCAATCAGCCCCAGCATTTT.

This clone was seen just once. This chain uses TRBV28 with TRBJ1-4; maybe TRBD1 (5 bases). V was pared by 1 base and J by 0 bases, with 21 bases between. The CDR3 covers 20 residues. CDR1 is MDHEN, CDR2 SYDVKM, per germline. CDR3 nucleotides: TGTGCCAGCAGTTTATTCTTCCGGCAGGGAGTGTCAGCAACTAATGAAAAACTGTTTTTT. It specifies CASSLFFRQGVSATNEKLFF.

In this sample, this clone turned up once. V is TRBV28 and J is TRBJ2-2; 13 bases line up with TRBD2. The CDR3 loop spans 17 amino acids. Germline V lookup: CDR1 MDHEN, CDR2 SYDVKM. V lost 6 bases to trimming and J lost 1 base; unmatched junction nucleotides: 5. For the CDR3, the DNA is TGTGCCAGCAGGCGACTAGCGGGAGGCCTGAACACCGGGGAGCTGTTTTTT. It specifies CASRRLAGGLNTGELFF.

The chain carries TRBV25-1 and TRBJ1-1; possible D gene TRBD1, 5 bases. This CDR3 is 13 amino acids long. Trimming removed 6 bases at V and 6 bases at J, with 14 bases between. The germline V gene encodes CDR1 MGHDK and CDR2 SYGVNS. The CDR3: CASRRGGSAEAFF. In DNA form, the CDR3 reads TGTGCCAGCAGACGCGGGGGTAGTGCTGAAGCTTTCTTT. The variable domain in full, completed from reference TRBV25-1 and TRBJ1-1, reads EADIYQTPRYLVIGTGKKITLECSQTMGHDKMYWYQQDPGMELHLIHYSYGVNSTEKGDLSSESTVSRIRTEHFPLTLESARPSHTSQYLCASRRGGSAEAFFGQGTRLTVV.

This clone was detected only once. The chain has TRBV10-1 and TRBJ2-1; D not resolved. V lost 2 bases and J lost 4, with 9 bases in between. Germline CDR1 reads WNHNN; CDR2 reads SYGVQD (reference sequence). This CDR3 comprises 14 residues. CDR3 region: CASSEGTSYNEQFF. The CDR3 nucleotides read TGCGCCAGCAGTGAGGGCACGTCTTACAATGAGCAGTTCTTC.

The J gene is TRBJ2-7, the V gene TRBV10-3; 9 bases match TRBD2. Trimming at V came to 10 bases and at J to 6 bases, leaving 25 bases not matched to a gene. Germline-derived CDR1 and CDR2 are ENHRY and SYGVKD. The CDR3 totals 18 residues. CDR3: CANAPQPGLAYNLGEQYF. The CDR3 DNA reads TGTGCCAACGCCCCACAGCCGGGACTAGCCTATAATCTAGGCGAGCAGTACTTC.

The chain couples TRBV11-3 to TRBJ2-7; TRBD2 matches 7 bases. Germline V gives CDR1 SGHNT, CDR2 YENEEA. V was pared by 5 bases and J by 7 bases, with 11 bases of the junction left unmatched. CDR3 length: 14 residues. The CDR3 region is CASSPGAGVGEQYF. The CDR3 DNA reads TGTGCCAGCAGCCCCGGGGCGGGAGTAGGGGAGCAGTACTTC. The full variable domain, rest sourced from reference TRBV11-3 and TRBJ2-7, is EAGVVQSPRYKIIEKKQPVAFWCNPISGHNTLYWYLQNLGQGPELLIRYENEEAVDDSQLPKDRFSAERLKGVDSTLKIQPAELGDSAVYLCASSPGAGVGEQYFGPGTRLTVT.

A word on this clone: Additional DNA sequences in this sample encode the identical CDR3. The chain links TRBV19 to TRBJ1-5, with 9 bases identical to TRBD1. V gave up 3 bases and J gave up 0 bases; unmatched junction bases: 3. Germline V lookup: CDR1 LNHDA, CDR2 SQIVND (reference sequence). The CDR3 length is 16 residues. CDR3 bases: TGTGCCAGTAGTATTAGGGACAGGGCTAGCAATCAGCCCCAGCATTTT. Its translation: CASSIRDRASNQPQHF.

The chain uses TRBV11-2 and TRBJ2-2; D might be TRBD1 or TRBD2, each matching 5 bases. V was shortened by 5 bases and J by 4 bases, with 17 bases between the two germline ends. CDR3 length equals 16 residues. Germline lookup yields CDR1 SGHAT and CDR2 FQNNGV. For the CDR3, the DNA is TGTGCCAGCAGCCGTTTATCGGGACCCTCCACCGGGGAGCTGTTTTTT. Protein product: CASSRLSGPSTGELFF.

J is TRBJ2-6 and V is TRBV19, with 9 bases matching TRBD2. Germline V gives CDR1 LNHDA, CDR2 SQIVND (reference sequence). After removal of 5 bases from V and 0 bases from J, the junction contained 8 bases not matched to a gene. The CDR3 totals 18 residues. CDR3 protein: CASSELVSGSSGANVLTF. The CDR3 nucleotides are TGTGCCAGTAGTGAGCTCGTTAGCGGGAGCTCTGGGGCCAACGTCCTGACTTTC.

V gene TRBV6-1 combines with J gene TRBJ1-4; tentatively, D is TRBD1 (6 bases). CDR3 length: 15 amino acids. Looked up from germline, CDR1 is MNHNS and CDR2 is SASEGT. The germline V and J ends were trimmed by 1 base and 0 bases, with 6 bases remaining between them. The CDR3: CASSEGTATNEKLFF. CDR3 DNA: TGTGCCAGCAGTGAAGGGACAGCAACTAATGAAAAACTGTTTTTT.

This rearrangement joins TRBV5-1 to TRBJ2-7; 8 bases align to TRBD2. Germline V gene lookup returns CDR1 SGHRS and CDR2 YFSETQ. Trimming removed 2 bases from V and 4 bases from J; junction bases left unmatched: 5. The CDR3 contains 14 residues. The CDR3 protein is CASSFSGSDYEQYF. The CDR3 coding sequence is TGCGCCAGCAGCTTCAGCGGGAGTGATTACGAGCAGTACTTC.

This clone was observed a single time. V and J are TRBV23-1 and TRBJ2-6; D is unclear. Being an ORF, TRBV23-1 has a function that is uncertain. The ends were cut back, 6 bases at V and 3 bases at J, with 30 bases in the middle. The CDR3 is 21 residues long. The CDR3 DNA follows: TGCGCCAGCAGCGGCCCTCTTAGGACGCACCTCTCAACTCTTGGGGCCAACGTCCTGACTTTC. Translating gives CASSGPLRTHLSTLGANVLTF.

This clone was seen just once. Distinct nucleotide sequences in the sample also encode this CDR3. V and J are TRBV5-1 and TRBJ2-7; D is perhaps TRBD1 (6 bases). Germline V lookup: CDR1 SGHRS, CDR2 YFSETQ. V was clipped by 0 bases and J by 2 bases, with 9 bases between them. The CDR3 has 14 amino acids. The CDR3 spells CASSLAGQPYEQYF. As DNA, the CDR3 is TGCGCCAGCAGCTTGGCCGGACAGCCCTACGAGCAGTACTTC. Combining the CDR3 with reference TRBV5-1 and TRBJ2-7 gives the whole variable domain KAGVTQTPRYLIKTRGQQVTLSCSPISGHRSVSWYQQTPGQGLQFLFEYFSETQRNKGNFPGRFSGRQFSNSRSEMNVSTLELGDSALYLCASSLAGQPYEQYFGPGTRLTVT.

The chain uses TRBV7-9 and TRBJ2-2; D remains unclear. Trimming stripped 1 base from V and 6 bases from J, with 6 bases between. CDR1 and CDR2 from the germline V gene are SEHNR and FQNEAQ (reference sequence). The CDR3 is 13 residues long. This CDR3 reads CASSLGMAGELFF. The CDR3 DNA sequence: TGTGCCAGCAGCTTAGGGATGGCCGGGGAGCTGTTTTTT.

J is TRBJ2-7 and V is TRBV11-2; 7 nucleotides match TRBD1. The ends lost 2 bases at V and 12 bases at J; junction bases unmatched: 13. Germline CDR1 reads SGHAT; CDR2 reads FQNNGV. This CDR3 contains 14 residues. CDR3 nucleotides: TGTGCCAGCAGCTTATCTTCAACAGGGGTCGATGTGTACTTC. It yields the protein CASSLSSTGVDVYF.

CDR3 residues: CASSRPAGANTEAFF. The CDR3, as DNA: TGTGCCAGCAGCAGACCGGCAGGGGCGAACACTGAAGCTTTCTTT. V is TRBV5-4 and J is TRBJ1-1, with D possibly matching TRBD1 (6 bases). The germline V and J ends were trimmed by 4 bases and 1 base, with 14 bases remaining between them. This CDR3 has 15 amino acids. Germline V gene sequence: CDR1 SGHNT, CDR2 YYREEE (reference sequence).

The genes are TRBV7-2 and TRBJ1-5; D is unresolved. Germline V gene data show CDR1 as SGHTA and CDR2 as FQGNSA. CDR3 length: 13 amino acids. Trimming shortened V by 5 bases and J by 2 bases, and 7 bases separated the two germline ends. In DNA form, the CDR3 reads TGTGCCAGCAGCCCTGGGGGCAATCAGCCCCAGCATTTT. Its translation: CASSPGGNQPQHF.

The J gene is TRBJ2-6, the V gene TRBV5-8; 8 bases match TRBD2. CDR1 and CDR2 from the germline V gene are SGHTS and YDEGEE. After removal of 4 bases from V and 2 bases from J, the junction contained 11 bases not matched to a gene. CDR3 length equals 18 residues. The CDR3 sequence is CASSPFRGGGAGANVLTF. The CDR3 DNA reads TGTGCCAGCAGCCCCTTCCGGGGGGGAGGGGCTGGGGCCAACGTCCTGACTTTC.

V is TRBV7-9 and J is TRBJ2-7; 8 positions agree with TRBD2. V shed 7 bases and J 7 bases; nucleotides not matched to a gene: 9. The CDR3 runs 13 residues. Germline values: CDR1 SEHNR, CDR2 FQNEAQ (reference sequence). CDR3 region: CASTKTSAGEQYF. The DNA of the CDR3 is TGTGCCAGCACAAAGACTAGCGCCGGGGAGCAGTACTTC.

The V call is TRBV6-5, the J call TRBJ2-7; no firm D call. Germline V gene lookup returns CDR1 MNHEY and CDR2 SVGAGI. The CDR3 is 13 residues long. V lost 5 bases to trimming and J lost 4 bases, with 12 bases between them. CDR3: CASSIGAEYEQYF. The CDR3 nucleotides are TGTGCCAGCAGTATCGGTGCCGAATACGAGCAGTACTTC.

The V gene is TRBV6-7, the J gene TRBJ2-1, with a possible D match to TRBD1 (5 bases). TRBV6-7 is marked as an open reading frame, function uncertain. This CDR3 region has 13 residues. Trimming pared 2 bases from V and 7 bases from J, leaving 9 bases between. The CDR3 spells CASSYADSNEQFF. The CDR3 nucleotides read TGTGCCAGCAGTTACGCTGACAGTAATGAGCAGTTCTTC.

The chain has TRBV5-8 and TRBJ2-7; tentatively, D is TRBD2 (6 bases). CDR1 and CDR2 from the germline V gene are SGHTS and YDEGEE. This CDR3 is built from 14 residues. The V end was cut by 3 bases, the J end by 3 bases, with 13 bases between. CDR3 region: CASSYTGTRYEQYF. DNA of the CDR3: TGTGCCAGCAGCTATACTGGGACTCGCTACGAGCAGTACTTC.

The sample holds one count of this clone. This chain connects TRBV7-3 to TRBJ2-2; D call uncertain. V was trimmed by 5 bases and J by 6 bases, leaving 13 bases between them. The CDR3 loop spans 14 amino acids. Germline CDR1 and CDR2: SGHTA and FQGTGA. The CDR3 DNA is TGTGCCAGCAGCCCTGATGGGAATCCCGGGGAGCTGTTTTTT. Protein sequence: CASSPDGNPGELFF.